This T cell receptor beta chain was profiled in a study of blood T cell repertoires in COVID-19. Turning to the study itself: The United States, Italy and Spain provided the acute and convalescent COVID-19 samples. Sources were T cells, B-cell-depleted T cells, or PBMCs; the material itself was cDNA or gDNA.

Original handling: Amplified reference gene primers provided the basis for estimating nucleated cell counts. Repertoires were generated with immunoSEQ multiplex PCR, while TCRdb's copy carries only in-frame clones and drops some. V and J calls and clone size are copied from that table; D and trimming were computed from the DNA. The data contain roughly 120,000 clones, more than 75% of them singletons. The CDR3 is 14 residues long. CDR1 KGHSH and CDR2 LQKENI come from the germline V gene. Trimming shortened V by 1 base and J by 3 bases, and 9 bases separated the two germline ends. The chain uses TRBV18 and TRBJ1-1; D is uncertain. The sample was peripheral blood. The TCR comes from a woman between 40 and 50 years old with acute or convalescent COVID-19. CDR3 amino acids: CASSPQYGDTEAFF. CDR3 in DNA: TGTGCCAGCTCACCACAATACGGAGACACTGAAGCTTTCTTT.